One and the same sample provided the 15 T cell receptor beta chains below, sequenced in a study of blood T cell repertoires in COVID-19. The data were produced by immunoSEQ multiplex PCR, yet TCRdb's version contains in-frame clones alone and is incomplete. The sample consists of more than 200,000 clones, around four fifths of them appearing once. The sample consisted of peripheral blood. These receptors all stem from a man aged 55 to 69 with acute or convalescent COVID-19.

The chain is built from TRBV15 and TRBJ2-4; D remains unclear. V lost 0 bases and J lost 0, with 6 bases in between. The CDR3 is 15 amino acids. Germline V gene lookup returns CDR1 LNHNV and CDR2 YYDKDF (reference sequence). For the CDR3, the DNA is TGTGCCACCAGCAGAGAGGCCCGAGCCAAAAACATTCAGTACTTC. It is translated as CATSREARAKNIQYF.

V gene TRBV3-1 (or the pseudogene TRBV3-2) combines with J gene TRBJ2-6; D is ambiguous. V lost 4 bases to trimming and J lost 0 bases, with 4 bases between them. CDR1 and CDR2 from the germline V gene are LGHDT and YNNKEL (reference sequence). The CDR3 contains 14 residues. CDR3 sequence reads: CASSRSSGANVLTF. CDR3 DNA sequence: TGTGCCAGCAGCCGGAGCTCTGGGGCCAACGTCCTGACTTTC.

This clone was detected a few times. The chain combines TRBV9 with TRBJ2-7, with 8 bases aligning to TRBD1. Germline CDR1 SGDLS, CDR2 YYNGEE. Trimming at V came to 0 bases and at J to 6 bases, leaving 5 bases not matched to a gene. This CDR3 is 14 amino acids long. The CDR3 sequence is CASSVEQGEGEQYF. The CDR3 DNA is TGTGCCAGCAGCGTAGAACAGGGGGAAGGCGAGCAGTACTTC.

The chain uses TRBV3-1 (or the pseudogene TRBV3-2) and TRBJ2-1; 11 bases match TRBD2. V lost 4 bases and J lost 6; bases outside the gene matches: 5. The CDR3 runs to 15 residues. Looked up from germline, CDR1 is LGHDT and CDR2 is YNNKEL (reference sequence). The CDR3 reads CASSPRLAGGNEQFF. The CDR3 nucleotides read TGTGCCAGCAGCCCCCGTCTAGCGGGGGGCAATGAGCAGTTCTTC.

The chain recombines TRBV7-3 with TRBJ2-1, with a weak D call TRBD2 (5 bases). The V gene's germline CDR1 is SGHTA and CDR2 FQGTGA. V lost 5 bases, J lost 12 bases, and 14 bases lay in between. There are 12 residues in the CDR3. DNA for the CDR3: TGTGCCAGCAGCCTCCCCGCGGGTTCGCAGTTCTTC. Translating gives CASSLPAGSQFF.

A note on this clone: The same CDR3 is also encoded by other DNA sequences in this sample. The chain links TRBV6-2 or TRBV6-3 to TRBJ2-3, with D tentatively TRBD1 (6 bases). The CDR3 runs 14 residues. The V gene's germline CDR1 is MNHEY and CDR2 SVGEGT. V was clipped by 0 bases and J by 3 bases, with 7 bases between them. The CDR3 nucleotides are TGTGCCAGCAGTTACTCCGGGACAACAGATACGCAGTATTTT. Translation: CASSYSGTTDTQYF.

In DNA form, the CDR3 reads TGCAGCGTTGAGTCAGGAGGTGGAAACACCATATATTTT. Residues: CSVESGGGNTIYF. This chain joins TRBV29-1 and TRBJ1-3; D gene unclear. Trimming left V 3 bases short and J 3 bases short, with 9 bases between. Germline V lookup: CDR1 SQVTM, CDR2 ANQGSEA. This CDR3 has 13 residues.

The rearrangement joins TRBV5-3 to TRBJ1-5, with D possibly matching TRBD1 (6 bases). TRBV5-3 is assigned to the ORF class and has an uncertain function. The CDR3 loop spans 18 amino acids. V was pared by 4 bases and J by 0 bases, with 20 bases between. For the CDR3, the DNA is TGTGCCAGAAGCCCCAGGGGAACATTACCGTCTAGCAATCAGCCCCAGCATTTT. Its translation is CARSPRGTLPSSNQPQHF.

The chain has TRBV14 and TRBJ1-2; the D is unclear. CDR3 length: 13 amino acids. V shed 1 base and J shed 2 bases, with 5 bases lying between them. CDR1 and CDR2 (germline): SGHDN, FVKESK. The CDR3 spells CASSQGVNYGYTF. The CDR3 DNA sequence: TGTGCCAGCAGCCAAGGAGTGAACTATGGCTACACCTTC.

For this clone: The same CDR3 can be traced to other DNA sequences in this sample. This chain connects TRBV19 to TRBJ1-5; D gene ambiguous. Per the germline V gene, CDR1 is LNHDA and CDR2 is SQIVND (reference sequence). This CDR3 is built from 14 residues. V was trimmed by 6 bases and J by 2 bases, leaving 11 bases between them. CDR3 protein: CASSGQGGNQPQHF. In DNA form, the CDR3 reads TGTGCCAGTAGCGGTCAAGGAGGCAATCAGCCCCAGCATTTT.

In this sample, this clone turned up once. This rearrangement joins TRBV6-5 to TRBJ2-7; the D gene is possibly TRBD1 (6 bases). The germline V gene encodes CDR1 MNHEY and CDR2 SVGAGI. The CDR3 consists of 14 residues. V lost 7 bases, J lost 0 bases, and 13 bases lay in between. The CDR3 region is CASTDTGLSYEQYF. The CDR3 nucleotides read TGTGCCAGCACGGACACAGGGCTCTCCTACGAGCAGTACTTC.

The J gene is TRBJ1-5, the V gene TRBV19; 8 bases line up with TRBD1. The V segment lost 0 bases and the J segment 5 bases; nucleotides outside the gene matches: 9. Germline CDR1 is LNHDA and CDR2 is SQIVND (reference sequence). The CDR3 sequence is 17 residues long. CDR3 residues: CASSIEARQGIYQPQHF. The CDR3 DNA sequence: TGTGCCAGTAGTATAGAGGCCCGACAGGGGATCTATCAGCCCCAGCATTTT.

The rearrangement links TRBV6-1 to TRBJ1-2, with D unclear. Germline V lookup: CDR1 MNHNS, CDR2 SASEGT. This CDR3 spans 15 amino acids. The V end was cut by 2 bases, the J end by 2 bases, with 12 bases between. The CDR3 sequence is CASSERPGSNYGYTF. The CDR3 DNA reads TGTGCCAGCAGTGAAAGGCCGGGGTCGAACTATGGCTACACCTTC.

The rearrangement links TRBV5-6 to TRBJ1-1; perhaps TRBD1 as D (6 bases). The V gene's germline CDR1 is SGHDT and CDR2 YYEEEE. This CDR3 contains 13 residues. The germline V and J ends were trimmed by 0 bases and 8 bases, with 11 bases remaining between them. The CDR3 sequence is CASSLVRQGEAFF. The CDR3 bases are TGTGCCAGCAGCTTGGTACGGCAGGGGGAAGCTTTCTTT.

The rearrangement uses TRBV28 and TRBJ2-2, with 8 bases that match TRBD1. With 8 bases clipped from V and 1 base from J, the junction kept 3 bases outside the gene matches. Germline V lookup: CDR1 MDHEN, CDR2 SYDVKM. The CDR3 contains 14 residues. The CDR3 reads CASADRENTGELFF. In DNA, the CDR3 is TGTGCCAGCGCGGACAGGGAGAACACCGGGGAGCTGTTTTTT.